The clone carrying this TCR beta chain was picked up many times. What it binds is unknown. Time point noted: pre-sensitization, week 0. The treatment: therapeutic diphenylcyclopropenone sensitization with weekly scalp DPC. The library tagged individual cDNA molecules with unique molecular identifiers. Original handling: A per-sample median of about 96,000 TCRs was observed, with counts ranging from about 20,000 to 750,000. TCRdb re-derived calls from the RACE reads in MiXCR, one entry per CDR3 protein. TCRdb's processing, not the authors', yielded these V and J calls. The sample lists roughly 260,000 distinct CDR3 sequences, over 8% seen once, with over 2% in the top ten. This entry is derived from a study of human T cells and chemical hapten exposure. Unmatched junction bases numbered 7, after V lost 6 bases and J lost 7 bases. CDR3 length: 14 residues. Findings and limits, study-wide: The formation of large CDR3 similarity clusters by expanded TCRs significantly exceeded that of controls.

This clonotype was sampled from a woman aged 40 to 49 with alopecia areata. Some clones in this sample may be carry-over from other donors' samples. The rearrangement uses TRBV12-3 or TRBV12-4 and TRBJ1-4, with TRBD1 identical over 8 bases. The specimen was whole blood, collected in connection with sensitization to the hapten diphenylcyclopropenone (DPC). The CDR3 DNA is TGTGCCAGCAGCCGTGGACAGGGCGTTGAAAAACTGTTTTTT. It specifies CASSRGQGVEKLFF.